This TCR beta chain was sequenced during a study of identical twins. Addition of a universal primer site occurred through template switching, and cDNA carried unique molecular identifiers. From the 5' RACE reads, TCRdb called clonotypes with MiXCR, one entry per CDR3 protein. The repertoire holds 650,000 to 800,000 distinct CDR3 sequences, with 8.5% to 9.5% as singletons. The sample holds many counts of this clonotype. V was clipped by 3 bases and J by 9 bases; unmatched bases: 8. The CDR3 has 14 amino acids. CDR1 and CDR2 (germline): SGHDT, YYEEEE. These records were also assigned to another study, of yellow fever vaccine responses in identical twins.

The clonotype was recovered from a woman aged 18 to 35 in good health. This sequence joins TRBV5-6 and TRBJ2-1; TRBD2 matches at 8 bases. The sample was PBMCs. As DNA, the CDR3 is TGTGCCAGCAGCTGGGGGGGACTAGAAAGTGAGCAGTTCTTC. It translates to CASSWGGLESEQFF.